Below are 25 T cell receptor beta chains sequenced from a single sample in a study of shared clonotypes between healthy human individuals. Method: immunoSEQ multiplex PCR; TCRdb's copy keeps in-frame clones and lacks some. The table includes 90,000 to 100,000 clones, 40% to 55% detected once. Source material: PBMCs. The receptor set was obtained from a woman aged 40 to 49 in good health. Some clones in this sample may be carry-over from other donors' samples.

This clone was detected many times. The gene calls are TRBV28 and TRBJ2-7; 7 bases agree with TRBD2. V lost 2 bases, J lost 6 bases, and 7 bases stayed unmatched. CDR1 and CDR2 from the germline V gene are MDHEN and SYDVKM. This CDR3 contains 14 residues. The CDR3 sequence: CASSLRLGEGEQYF. The CDR3 DNA reads as TGTGCCAGCAGTTTAAGGCTAGGGGAGGGCGAGCAGTACTTC.

Details on this clone: A read error is likely here: a far larger clone is one base away. The chain is built from TRBV18 and TRBJ2-7; 10 bases fit TRBD1. The CDR3 has 15 amino acids. After removal of 3 bases from V and 3 bases from J, the junction contained 5 bases not matched to a gene. Per germline, CDR1 KGHSH and CDR2 LQKENI. The CDR3 DNA reads as TGTGCCAGCTCACCGGGGGGACAGGGGTGCTACGAGCAGTACTTC. Its translation is CASSPGGQGCYEQYF.

This clone showed up just a few times. This rearrangement joins TRBV5-1 to TRBJ2-3; a weak D match, TRBD2 (6 bases). V lost 4 bases and J lost 4, with 16 bases in between. This CDR3 spans 15 amino acids. Per germline, CDR1 SGHRS and CDR2 YFSETQ. CDR3 DNA sequence: TGCGCCAGCAGCATAACAAGCCCGGGGGCAGATACGCAGTATTTT. It translates to CASSITSPGADTQYF. Variable domain in full (rest from reference TRBV5-1 and TRBJ2-3): KAGVTQTPRYLIKTRGQQVTLSCSPISGHRSVSWYQQTPGQGLQFLFEYFSETQRNKGNFPGRFSGRQFSNSRSEMNVSTLELGDSALYLCASSITSPGADTQYFGPGTRLTVL.

This clone was recorded at least ten times. The same CDR3 is also encoded by other DNA sequences in this sample. The chain uses TRBV7-9 and TRBJ2-5; 12 bases are shared with TRBD2. CDR1 is SEHNR, CDR2 FQNEAQ, per germline (reference sequence). The V and J ends lost 5 bases and 2 bases, in that order; junction bases with no gene match: 3. This CDR3 is built from 15 residues. This CDR3 is CASSDGTSGQETQYF. The DNA of the CDR3 is TGTGCCAGCAGCGACGGGACTAGCGGGCAAGAGACCCAGTACTTC.

This clone was seen just once. The V and J genes are TRBV9 and TRBJ2-5, with 11 bases matching TRBD2. TRBJ2-7 matches the DNA end more closely, so the J call is doubtful. Germline CDR1 is SGDLS and CDR2 is YYNGEE. This CDR3 region has 15 residues. CDR3 coding DNA: TGTGCCAGCAGCGTGGGACTAGCGGATTTCTACGAGCAGTACTTC. Encoded protein: CASSVGLADFYEQYF.

This clone was detected many times. The J gene is TRBJ1-2, the V gene TRBV5-1, with 7 positions matching TRBD1. V dropped 2 bases and J dropped 5; count of bases not matched to a gene: 6. Per germline, CDR1 SGHRS and CDR2 YFSETQ. The CDR3 runs 14 residues. The DNA of the CDR3 is TGCGCCAGCAGCTTTCGACAGGGCGGGTATGGCTACACCTTC. Its protein is CASSFRQGGYGYTF.

This chain uses TRBV28 with TRBJ1-2, with D tentatively TRBD1 (5 bases). The ends were cut back, 3 bases at V and 1 base at J, with 6 bases in the middle. The germline gives CDR1 MDHEN, CDR2 SYDVKM. This CDR3 is 13 amino acids long. The CDR3: CASSLGDNYGYTF. Written as DNA, the CDR3 is TGTGCCAGCAGTTTGGGGGATAACTATGGCTACACCTTC.

This rearrangement joins TRBV28 to TRBJ1-1; D is unclear. In germline, CDR1 is MDHEN, CDR2 SYDVKM. This CDR3 has 11 amino acids. The V and J ends lost 4 bases and 10 bases respectively, with 10 bases between them. The CDR3 DNA follows: TGTGCCAGCAGTTCCGTGGCCCGAGCTTTCTTT. It codes for CASSSVARAFF. Using reference TRBV28 and TRBJ1-1 for the parts outside the CDR3, the full variable domain is DVKVTQSSRYLVKRTGEKVFLECVQDMDHENMFWYRQDPGLGLRLIYFSYDVKMKEKGDIPEGYSVSREKKERFSLILESASTNQTSMYLCASSSVARAFFGQGTRLTVV.

The chain carries TRBV5-1 and TRBJ2-1; a weak D match, TRBD1 (6 bases). This CDR3 comprises 15 residues. Germline V lookup: CDR1 SGHRS, CDR2 YFSETQ. The germline V and J ends were trimmed by 4 bases and 4 bases, with 15 bases remaining between them. The CDR3 coding sequence is TGCGCCAGCAGCGGAACAGGGTTGCGTTACAATGAGCAGTTCTTC. Its translation: CASSGTGLRYNEQFF.

DNA of the CDR3: TGCGCCAGCAGCCAAGACACCGTAGCCAAAAACATTCAGTACTTC. Its protein product is CASSQDTVAKNIQYF. The chain is built from TRBV23-1 and TRBJ2-4; D gene uncertain. TRBV23-1 belongs to the ORF category, with a function that is uncertain. CDR3 size: 15 residues. Trimming shortened V by 6 bases and J by 0 bases, and 12 bases separated the two germline ends.

The gene calls are TRBV27 and TRBJ2-1; TRBD2 agrees at 13 bases. V lost 7 bases, J lost 8 bases, and 32 bases stayed unmatched. CDR3 size: 23 residues. Germline V gives CDR1 MNHEY, CDR2 SMNVEV (reference sequence). CDR3 loop: CASIRFGVRTSGSIPVRIHEQFF. The DNA of the CDR3 is TGTGCCAGCATTCGCTTTGGGGTTAGGACTAGCGGGAGTATCCCGGTGAGGATACATGAGCAGTTCTTC.

The chain joins TRBV9 to TRBJ2-1, with TRBD2 matching 15 bases. The CDR3 consists of 16 residues. J gave up 8 bases and V 4 bases, and 7 bases lay outside the gene matches. Germline V gives CDR1 SGDLS, CDR2 YYNGEE. CDR3: CASSPGLAGGWYEQFF. CDR3 sequence (DNA): TGTGCCAGCAGCCCGGGACTAGCGGGAGGATGGTATGAGCAGTTCTTC.

This clone has a count of ten or more. The V and J genes are TRBV7-2 and TRBJ2-5, with D unclear. Germline assignment: CDR1 SGHTA and CDR2 FQGNSA. This CDR3 spans 13 amino acids. V lost 1 base and J lost 2, with 5 bases in between. The CDR3 region has the DNA TGTGCCAGCAGCTTAGTACAGCAAGAGACCCAGTACTTC. As protein: CASSLVQQETQYF.

The sample holds one count of this clone. The chain recombines TRBV6-6 with TRBJ1-1, with 8 positions matching TRBD1. This CDR3 is built from 16 residues. Trimming took 2 bases from V and 1 from J; bases not matched to a gene: 6. CDR1 is MNHNY and CDR2 is SVGAGI in the germline V gene (reference sequence). The DNA for the CDR3 is TGTGCCAGCAGTTACCCTCGGACAGGGCCGAACACTGAAGCTTTCTTT. Encoded protein: CASSYPRTGPNTEAFF.

V gene TRBV5-1 combines with J gene TRBJ2-3; 7 positions match TRBD2. V shed 7 bases and J 3 bases; nucleotides not matched to a gene: 2. Germline CDR1 SGHRS, CDR2 YFSETQ. The CDR3 runs to 12 residues. CDR3 coding DNA: TGCGCCAGCGGGAGGGCGACAGATACGCAGTATTTT. Translating it yields CASGRATDTQYF.

This clone was found many times. The gene calls are TRBV28 and TRBJ1-2; tentative D call: TRBD1 (5 bases). This CDR3 spans 15 amino acids. CDR1 is MDHEN, CDR2 SYDVKM, per germline. Trimming removed 7 bases at V and 0 bases at J, with 15 bases between. Written as DNA, the CDR3 is TGTGCCAGCACAGGAGGGGCAGCTTCTAACTATGGCTACACCTTC. Translation gives CASTGGAASNYGYTF.

This clone was found a few times. This sequence joins TRBV9 and TRBJ2-1, with TRBD2 matching 10 bases. The CDR3 runs to 19 residues. V was pared by 4 bases and J by 1 base, with 14 bases of the junction left unmatched. In germline, CDR1 is SGDLS, CDR2 YYNGEE. CDR3 DNA sequence: TGTGCCAGCAGCCCCCGGTGGAGCGGGAGGGCCATGTCCTACAATGAGCAGTTCTTC. Protein sequence: CASSPRWSGRAMSYNEQFF.

This clone was recorded many times. This chain links TRBV5-4 with TRBJ1-1; D is unclear. The CDR3 extends over 13 amino acids. The germline CDR1 and CDR2 sequences are SGHNT and YYREEE (reference sequence). V lost 0 bases, J lost 6 bases, and 9 bases lay in between. The CDR3 nucleotides are TGTGCCAGCAGCTTGGGGGGTCGCCCTGAAGCTTTCTTT. This gives the protein CASSLGGRPEAFF.

The J gene is TRBJ2-3, the V gene TRBV5-1, with D possibly being TRBD1 (6 bases). Germline assignment: CDR1 SGHRS and CDR2 YFSETQ. This CDR3 contains 14 residues. Trimming stripped 3 bases from V and 1 base from J, with 9 bases between. CDR3 nucleotides: TGCGCCAGCAGCTCTAGACAGGGCACAGATACGCAGTATTTT. Protein product: CASSSRQGTDTQYF.

The V gene is TRBV14, the J gene TRBJ1-3; D not resolved. With 1 base removed from V and 4 bases from J, the gap between germline ends came to 11 bases. Germline-derived CDR1 and CDR2 are SGHDN and FVKESK. This CDR3 has 15 amino acids. CDR3 loop: CASSQVGVSGNTIYF. The CDR3, as DNA: TGTGCCAGCAGCCAAGTTGGGGTTTCGGGAAACACCATATATTTT.

The V call is TRBV5-1, the J call TRBJ2-5; 7 bases are shared with TRBD1. J gave up 4 bases and V 4 bases, and 4 bases lay outside the gene matches. This CDR3 has 13 residues. CDR1 is SGHRS and CDR2 is YFSETQ in the germline V gene. The CDR3: CASSPRTGETQYF. In nucleotides, the CDR3 is TGCGCCAGCAGCCCACGGACAGGAGAGACCCAGTACTTC.

In its sample, this clone is medium-sized (0.01 to 0.1%). The same CDR3 arises from other DNA sequences in this sample as well. The chain joins TRBV30 to TRBJ1-5; D is ambiguous. CDR3 length: 14 residues. Trimming left V 0 bases short and J 1 base short, with 7 bases between. The germline CDR1 and CDR2 sequences are GTSNPN and SVGIG (reference sequence). CDR3 amino acids: CAWSVIQSNQPQHF. The CDR3 DNA is TGTGCCTGGAGTGTGATACAAAGCAATCAGCCCCAGCATTTT.

The rearrangement uses TRBV9 and TRBJ2-1; D perhaps matches TRBD1 (5 bases). Germline CDR1 SGDLS, CDR2 YYNGEE. Trimming shortened V by 0 bases and J by 8 bases, and 18 bases separated the two germline ends. This CDR3 is built from 16 residues. Here the CDR3 DNA reads TGTGCCAGCAGCGTAGTGTGGGGTCAGGGAAGCGATGAGCAGTTCTTC. As protein: CASSVVWGQGSDEQFF. Full variable domain (rest looked up from reference TRBV9 and TRBJ2-1): DSGVTQTPKHLITATGQRVTLRCSPRSGDLSVYWYQQSLDQGLQFLIQYYNGEERAKGNILERFSAQQFPDLHSELNLSSLELGDSALYFCASSVVWGQGSDEQFFGPGTRLTVL.

J is TRBJ1-1 and V is TRBV29-1, with D possibly being TRBD1 (5 bases). CDR3 size: 13 residues. Trimming stripped 0 bases from V and 8 bases from J, with 13 bases between. The germline CDR1 and CDR2 sequences are SQVTM and ANQGSEA. The CDR3 here is CSVEDLAGSEAFF. CDR3 DNA sequence: TGCAGCGTTGAAGATCTGGCAGGGTCAGAAGCTTTCTTT.

V gene TRBV18 combines with J gene TRBJ2-7, with unresolved D. Per germline, CDR1 KGHSH and CDR2 LQKENI. The CDR3 consists of 13 residues. V was cut by 0 bases and J by 4 bases, with 7 bases left in between. The DNA for the CDR3 is TGTGCCAGCTCACCACCGTCTCGGTACGAGCAGTACTTC. Protein sequence: CASSPPSRYEQYF. The whole variable domain, remainder taken from reference TRBV18 and TRBJ2-7, is NAGVMQNPRHLVRRRGQEARLRCSPMKGHSHVYWYRQLPEEGLKFMVYLQKENIIDESGMPKERFSAEFPKEGPSILRIQQVVRGDSAAYFCASSPPSRYEQYFGPGTRLTVT.